The clone carrying this TCR beta chain appeared a few times. These data come from a study of blood T cells in healthy people across ages. Across the study: In model experiments, template switching was able to capture about one barcoded beta molecule for every two T cells that were present.

V trimming: 5 bases; J trimming: 3 bases; junction bases outside the gene matches: 8. CDR3 length: 15 amino acids. In germline, CDR1 is MNHNY, CDR2 SVGAGI (reference sequence). A sample-barcoded 5' primer and a J-beta primer mix were used in a second PCR of about 6 to 12 cycles. Every cDNA molecule carried a tag from a template-switch adaptor bearing 12 random nucleotides. TCRdb re-called the 5' RACE reads through MiXCR, storing one row per CDR3 protein. The sample lists about a million distinct CDR3 sequences; roughly 51% were seen once. J is TRBJ2-7 and V is TRBV6-6, with TRBD1 identical over 9 bases. The TCR sequence derives from a woman aged 60-75 years in good health. The specimen was blood. The CDR3 DNA reads as TGTGCCAGCAGTCAGGGACAGGGATCTCTCTACGAGCAGTACTTC. As protein: CASSQGQGSLYEQYF.